This T cell receptor (beta chain) originates from a study of cytomegalovirus exposure and HLA in healthy donors. The primer mix had 60 Vbeta and 13 Jbeta primers. The assay was immunoSEQ multiplex PCR, and TCRdb's table has in-frame clones only and misses some. This listing includes roughly 80,000 clones. Each of the donors was a healthy bone marrow donor. The CDR3 consists of 15 residues. Trimming cost V 6 bases and J 4 bases; bases outside gene matches: 10. The V gene's germline CDR1 is MNHNS and CDR2 SASEGT. V gene TRBV6-1 combines with J gene TRBJ2-3, with 7 bases lining up with TRBD2. Sequencing was performed on PBMCs. This clonotype was obtained from a woman in her thirties in good health and CMV-seronegative. The DNA of the CDR3 is TGTGCCAGCAGCCTCCTTGGCGGGAGCTCAGATACGCAGTATTTT. This gives the protein CASSLLGGSSDTQYF.